One and the same sample provided the 10 T cell receptor beta chains below, sequenced in a study of CD8+CD57+ T cells in acquired aplastic anemia. Whoever was chosen for sequencing had shown CD8+CD57+ cell expansion by flow cytometry. Genomic DNA constituted the template upon which TCR beta VDJ and CDR3 profiling was performed. TCRdb re-analysed the reads in MiXCR, keeping a single row per CDR3 protein. Found here are around 200,000 distinct CDR3 sequences, around 50% of them singletons; the top ten hold under 15%. The sample comprised sorted CD4+, CD8+, or CD8+CD57+ T cells (not recorded which) from PBMCs. The receptors originated from a human donor with aplastic anemia.

This clonotype was found a few times. The V call is TRBV10-2, the J call TRBJ1-3; weak D call: TRBD1 (5 bases). The germline gives CDR1 WSHSY, CDR2 SAAADI. This CDR3 comprises 14 residues. V was clipped by 4 bases and J by 4 bases, with 11 bases between them. The CDR3 spells CASSGGTEGNTIYF. CDR3 nucleotides: TGCGCCAGCAGTGGGGGGACGGAGGGAAACACCATATATTTT.

The chain links TRBV15 to TRBJ1-5, with D unresolved. CDR3 length: 12 amino acids. Germline-derived CDR1 and CDR2 are LNHNV and YYDKDF (reference sequence). Trimming shortened V by 6 bases and J by 0 bases, and 3 bases separated the two germline ends. The CDR3 DNA reads as TGTGCCACCAGGGGTAGCAATCAGCCCCAGCATTTT. It encodes CATRGSNQPQHF.

This clonotype appeared many times. This chain uses TRBV6-5 with TRBJ2-7; D is perhaps TRBD1 (5 bases). V lost 2 bases and J lost 4, with 18 bases in between. Germline V gene lookup returns CDR1 MNHEY and CDR2 SVGAGI. The CDR3 is 16 residues long. The CDR3 DNA sequence: TGTGCCAGCAGTTACCAGGGCCAGGTCTCTTCGTACGAGCAGTACTTC. It translates to CASSYQGQVSSYEQYF.

V usage is TRBV4-2 and J usage is TRBJ2-4, with D unclear. V shed 1 base and J shed 0 bases, with 10 bases lying between them. Germline V lookup: CDR1 LGHNA, CDR2 YNFKEQ. CDR3 length: 16 residues. The CDR3 sequence: CASSQVGNIAKNIQYF. DNA of the CDR3: TGTGCCAGCAGCCAAGTAGGGAACATAGCCAAAAACATTCAGTACTTC.

The chain is built from TRBV9 and TRBJ1-2; D ambiguous. Germline assignment: CDR1 SGDLS and CDR2 YYNGEE. V was shortened by 4 bases and J by 1 base, with 8 bases between the two germline ends. CDR3 length: 13 amino acids. The CDR3 nucleotides are TGTGCCAGCAGCCCTAGCGGTAACTATGGCTACACCTTC. It is translated as CASSPSGNYGYTF.

In its sample, this clonotype was seen once. The chain has TRBV7-3 and TRBJ1-3; D gene unclear. CDR1 SGHTA and CDR2 FQGTGA come from the germline V gene. V lost 3 bases, J lost 5 bases, and 2 bases lay in between. The CDR3 extends over 11 amino acids. The CDR3 sequence: CASSFRNTIYF. CDR3 in DNA: TGTGCCAGCAGCTTCCGAAACACCATATATTTT.

V usage is TRBV10-3 and J usage is TRBJ2-7; 7 bases fit TRBD2. Per the germline V gene, CDR1 is ENHRY and CDR2 is SYGVKD. V gave up 6 bases and J gave up 9 bases; unmatched junction bases: 11. This CDR3 contains 13 residues. CDR3 nucleotides: TGTGCCATCAGCGGGGGGACGTCGATTGGGCAGTACTTC. It codes for CAISGGTSIGQYF.

The count of this clonotype is one. The chain carries TRBV2 and TRBJ2-7, with 9 bases that match TRBD2. V lost 8 bases and J lost 2; bases outside the gene matches: 7. The CDR3 has 14 residues. Germline V gene lookup returns CDR1 SNHLY and CDR2 FYNNEI. CDR3 sequence: CASEAGGMTYEQYF. The CDR3 DNA is TGTGCCAGCGAAGCGGGAGGTATGACCTACGAGCAGTACTTC. The full variable domain, completed using reference TRBV2 and TRBJ2-7, is EPEVTQTPSHQVTQMGQEVILRCVPISNHLYFYWYRQILGQKVEFLVSFYNNEISEKSEIFDDQFSVERPDGSNFTLKIRSTKLEDSAMYFCASEAGGMTYEQYFGPGTRLTVT.

Comment on this clonotype: Being one base from a much bigger clone, this may be a read error. J is TRBJ1-2 and V is TRBV6-2 or TRBV6-3; tentatively, D is TRBD1 (6 bases). The CDR3 consists of 15 residues. Per the germline V gene, CDR1 is MNHEY and CDR2 is SVGEGT. In DNA form, the CDR3 reads TGTGCCAGCAGACAAGGACAGCCTCGGGTCTATGGCTACGCCTTC. This encodes CASRQGQPRVYGYAF.

Many counts were recorded for this clonotype. This rearrangement joins TRBV3-1 to TRBJ1-6, with D hard to call. Trimming removed 0 bases from V and 12 bases from J, with 9 bases in between. This CDR3 has 13 residues. Germline assignment: CDR1 LGHDT and CDR2 YNNKEL (reference sequence). DNA for the CDR3: TGTGCCAGCAGCCAAGATGGCGGCGGACCCCTCCACTTT. Its protein is CASSQDGGGPLHF. The variable domain in full, with the rest retrieved from reference TRBV3-1 and TRBJ1-6, is DTAVSQTPKYLVTQMGNDKSIKCEQNLGHDTMYWYKQDSKKFLKIMFSYNNKELIINETVPNRFSPKSPDKAHLNLHINSLELGDSAVYFCASSQDGGGPLHFGNGTRLTVT.